This T cell receptor beta chain was retrieved from a study of technical replicates of blood from a few donors. V was pared by 5 bases and J by 4 bases, with 13 bases between. The germline V gene encodes CDR1 SGHNT and CDR2 YENEEA. The CDR3 totals 14 residues. TCRdb's copy holds only in-frame clones and misses some; the assay was immunoSEQ multiplex PCR. The sample records 65,000 to 90,000 clones, roughly 94% being singletons. This chain uses TRBV11-3 with TRBJ2-3, with D possibly being TRBD2 (6 bases). This TCR came from a human donor in good health. Sample: T cells isolated from PBMCs. In DNA form, the CDR3 reads TGTGCCAGCAGCATCAGTACTAGCCCAGATACGCAGTATTTT. This codes for CASSISTSPDTQYF.